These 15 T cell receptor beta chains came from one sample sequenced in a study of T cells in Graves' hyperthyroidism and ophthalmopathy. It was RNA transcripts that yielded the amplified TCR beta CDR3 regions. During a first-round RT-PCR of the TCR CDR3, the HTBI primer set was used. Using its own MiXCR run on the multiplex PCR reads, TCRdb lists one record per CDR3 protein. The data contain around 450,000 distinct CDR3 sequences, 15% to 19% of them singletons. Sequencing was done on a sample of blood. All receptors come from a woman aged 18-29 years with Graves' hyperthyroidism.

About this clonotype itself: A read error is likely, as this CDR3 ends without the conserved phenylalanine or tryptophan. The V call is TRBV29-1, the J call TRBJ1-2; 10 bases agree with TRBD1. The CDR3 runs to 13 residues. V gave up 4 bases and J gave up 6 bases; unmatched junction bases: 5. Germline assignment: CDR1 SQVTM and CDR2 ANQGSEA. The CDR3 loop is CSVARGQGNGYTL. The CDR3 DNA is TGCAGCGTTGCACGGGGACAGGGGAATGGCTACACCCTC.

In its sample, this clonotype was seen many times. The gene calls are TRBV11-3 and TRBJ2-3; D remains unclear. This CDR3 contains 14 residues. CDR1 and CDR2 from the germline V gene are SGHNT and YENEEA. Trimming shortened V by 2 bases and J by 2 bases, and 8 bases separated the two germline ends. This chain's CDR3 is CASSLLPDTDTQYF. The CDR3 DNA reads TGTGCCAGCAGCTTACTCCCAGACACAGATACGCAGTATTTT.

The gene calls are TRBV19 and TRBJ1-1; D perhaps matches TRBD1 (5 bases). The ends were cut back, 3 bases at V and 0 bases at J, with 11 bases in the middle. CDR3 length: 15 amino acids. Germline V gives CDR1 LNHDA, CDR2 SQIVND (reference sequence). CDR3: CASSMGRTLNTEAFF. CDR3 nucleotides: TGTGCCAGTAGTATGGGGCGCACACTGAACACTGAAGCTTTCTTT.

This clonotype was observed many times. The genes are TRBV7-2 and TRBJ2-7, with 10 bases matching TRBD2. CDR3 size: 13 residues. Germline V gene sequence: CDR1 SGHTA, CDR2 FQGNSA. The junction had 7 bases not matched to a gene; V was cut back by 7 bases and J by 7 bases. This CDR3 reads CASTRLAGDEQYF. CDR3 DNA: TGTGCCAGCACCCGCCTAGCGGGAGATGAGCAGTACTTC.

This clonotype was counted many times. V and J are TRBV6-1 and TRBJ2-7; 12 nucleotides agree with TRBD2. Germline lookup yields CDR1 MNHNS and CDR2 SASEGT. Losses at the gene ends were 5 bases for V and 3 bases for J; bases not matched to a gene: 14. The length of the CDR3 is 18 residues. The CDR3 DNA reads TGTGCCAGCAGTTCTCCCGGACTAGCGGGAAGGTCCCTCTACGAGCAGTACTTC. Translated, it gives CASSSPGLAGRSLYEQYF.

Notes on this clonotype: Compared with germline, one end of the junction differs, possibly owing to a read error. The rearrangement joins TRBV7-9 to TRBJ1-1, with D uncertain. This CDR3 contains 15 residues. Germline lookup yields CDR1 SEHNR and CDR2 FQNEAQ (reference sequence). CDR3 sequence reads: CASGLGRNMNTEAFF. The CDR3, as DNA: TGTGCCAGCGGCTTGGGCAGGAATATGAACACTGAAGCTTTCTTT.

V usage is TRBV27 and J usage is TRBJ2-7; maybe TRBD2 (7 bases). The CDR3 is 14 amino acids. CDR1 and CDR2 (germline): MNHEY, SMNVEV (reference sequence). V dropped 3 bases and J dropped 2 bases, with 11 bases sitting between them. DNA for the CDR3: TGTGCCAGCAGTTTTGGGGGGGGCCCCTACGAGCAGTACTTC. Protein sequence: CASSFGGGPYEQYF.

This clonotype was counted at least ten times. The CDR3 loop reads CASSSQRTGYNQPQHF. The CDR3, as DNA: TGTGCCAGCAGTTCCCAACGTACAGGCTACAATCAGCCCCAGCATTTT. V gene TRBV27 combines with J gene TRBJ1-5; weak D call: TRBD1 (5 bases). V was trimmed by 4 bases and J by 3 bases, leaving 16 bases between them. Germline lookup yields CDR1 MNHEY and CDR2 SMNVEV (reference sequence). The CDR3 consists of 16 residues.

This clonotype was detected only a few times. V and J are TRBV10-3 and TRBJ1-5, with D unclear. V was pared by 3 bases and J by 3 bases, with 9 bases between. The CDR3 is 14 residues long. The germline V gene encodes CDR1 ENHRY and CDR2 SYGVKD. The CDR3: CAISERESNQPQHF. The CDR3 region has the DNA TGTGCCATCAGTGAAAGGGAGTCCAATCAGCCCCAGCATTTT.

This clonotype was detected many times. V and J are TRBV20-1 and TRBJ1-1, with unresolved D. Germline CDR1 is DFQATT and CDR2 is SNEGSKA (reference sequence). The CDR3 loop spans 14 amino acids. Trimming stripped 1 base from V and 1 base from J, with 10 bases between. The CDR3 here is CSARAARRNTEAFF. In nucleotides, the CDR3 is TGCAGTGCTAGAGCCGCACGGAGGAACACTGAAGCTTTCTTT.

The CDR3 DNA reads as TGCAGTGCCAACTTCCGGGGGCGGGAGAATCCCAATGAGCAGTTCTTC. This codes for CSANFRGRENPNEQFF. V gene TRBV20-1 combines with J gene TRBJ2-1, with D possibly matching TRBD2 (7 bases). Germline loops: CDR1 DFQATT, CDR2 SNEGSKA (reference sequence). There are 16 residues in the CDR3. V was clipped by 6 bases and J by 6 bases, with 24 bases between them.

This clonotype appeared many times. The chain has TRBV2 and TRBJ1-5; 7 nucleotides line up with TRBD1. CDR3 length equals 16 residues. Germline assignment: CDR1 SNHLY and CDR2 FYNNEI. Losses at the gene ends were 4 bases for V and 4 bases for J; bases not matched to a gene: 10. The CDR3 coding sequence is TGTGCCAGCAGTGCAGAGGGACAGTGGAAGAATCAGCCCCAGCATTTT. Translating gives CASSAEGQWKNQPQHF.

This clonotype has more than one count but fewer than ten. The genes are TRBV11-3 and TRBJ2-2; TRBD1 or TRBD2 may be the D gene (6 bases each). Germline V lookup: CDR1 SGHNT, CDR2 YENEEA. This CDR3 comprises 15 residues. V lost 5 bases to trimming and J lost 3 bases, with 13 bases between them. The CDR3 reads CASSPVGGYTGELFF. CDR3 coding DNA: TGTGCCAGCAGCCCAGTAGGGGGGTACACCGGGGAGCTGTTTTTT.

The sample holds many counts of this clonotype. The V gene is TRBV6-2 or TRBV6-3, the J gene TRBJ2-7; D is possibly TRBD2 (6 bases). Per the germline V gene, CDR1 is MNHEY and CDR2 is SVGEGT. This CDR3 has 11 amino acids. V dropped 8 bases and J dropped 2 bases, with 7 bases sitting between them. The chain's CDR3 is CASGEAYEQYF. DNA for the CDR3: TGTGCCAGCGGGGAGGCCTACGAGCAGTACTTC.

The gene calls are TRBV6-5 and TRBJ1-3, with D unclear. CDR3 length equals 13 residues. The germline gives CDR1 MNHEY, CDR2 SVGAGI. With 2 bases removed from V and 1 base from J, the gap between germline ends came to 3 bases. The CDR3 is CASSYRSGNTIYF. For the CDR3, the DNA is TGTGCCAGCAGTTACCGGTCTGGAAACACCATATATTTT.